Below, one TCR beta chain is given with its context. This record belongs to a study of control samples from healthy donors and cancer patients. Some clones are missing from TCRdb's copy, which holds only in-frame ones; the method was immunoSEQ multiplex PCR. The sample holds some 49,000 clones, over 85% seen once. Between the trimmed V and J ends, which lost 6 bases and 7 bases, there was a span of 15 bases. The germline CDR1 and CDR2 sequences are WNHNN and SYGVQD (reference sequence). The CDR3 runs to 13 residues. The chain employs TRBV10-1 and TRBJ1-2; a possible D gene is TRBD1 (6 bases). This receptor was obtained from a man aged 25-40 years with colorectal cancer. The sample consisted of PBMCs. In nucleotides, the CDR3 is TGCGCCAGCAGCCCCGGCGGAGGGGGTGGCTACACCTTC. As protein: CASSPGGGGGYTF.